One sample yielded the 25 T cell receptor beta chains listed below, sequenced in a study of cytomegalovirus exposure and HLA in healthy donors. The primer mix had 60 Vbeta and 13 Jbeta primers. Data came from immunoSEQ multiplex PCR; TCRdb stores just in-frame clones and leaves some out. Of more than 95,000 clones in the sample, around 72% are singletons; the top ten hold less than 4.5%. Specimen: PBMCs. Receptors originate from a man younger than 40 in good health and CMV-seronegative.

V and J are TRBV5-1 and TRBJ1-1; 7 bases are shared with TRBD1. Germline V gene lookup returns CDR1 SGHRS and CDR2 YFSETQ. The CDR3 covers 16 residues. V shed 0 bases, J shed 8 bases, and the junction held 13 bases outside the gene matches. The CDR3 DNA sequence: TGCGCCAGCAGCTTGGGAGGGCACAGGGGCTCAGAGGAAGCTTTCTTT. It encodes CASSLGGHRGSEEAFF.

This rearrangement joins TRBV6-1 to TRBJ1-2; no firm D call. Germline CDR1 MNHNS, CDR2 SASEGT. This CDR3 spans 11 amino acids. Trimming removed 8 bases from V and 0 bases from J, with 4 bases in between. CDR3 region: CASYSNYGYTF. In nucleotides, the CDR3 is TGTGCCAGCTATTCTAACTATGGCTACACCTTC.

This clone was found a few times. This chain joins TRBV11-2 and TRBJ1-2, with TRBD1 identical over 10 bases. Germline V gene data show CDR1 as SGHAT and CDR2 as FQNNGV. The CDR3 is made up of 16 amino acids. Unmatched junction bases numbered 8, after V lost 5 bases and J lost 2 bases. The CDR3: CASSATGGRINYGYTF. The CDR3 DNA reads TGTGCCAGCAGCGCGACAGGGGGCCGGATAAACTATGGCTACACCTTC.

The gene calls are TRBV10-3 and TRBJ1-2, with D possibly being TRBD1 (6 bases). V was trimmed by 1 base and J by 0 bases, leaving 9 bases between them. The germline V gene has CDR1 ENHRY and CDR2 SYGVKD. The CDR3 has 15 residues. The CDR3 protein is CAISELTGSNYGYTF. The DNA for the CDR3 is TGTGCCATCAGTGAGTTGACAGGATCTAACTATGGCTACACCTTC.

The V and J genes are TRBV27 and TRBJ1-6; no definite D call. The CDR3 is 12 amino acids. V lost 7 bases and J 4 bases, leaving 5 bases between the germline ends. CDR1 is MNHEY, CDR2 SMNVEV, per germline (reference sequence). For the CDR3, the DNA is TGTGCCAGCACAACATATAATTCACCCCTCCACTTT. Translation gives CASTTYNSPLHF.

The V gene is TRBV21-1, the J gene TRBJ2-2; TRBD2, the table's D call, lacks a check against the DNA. TRBV21-1 is marked as a pseudogene. CDR3 length: 18 amino acids. DNA for the CDR3: TGTGCCAGCAGCAAAACGGGACTCCAAAGGCGGAACACCGGGGAGCTGTTTTTT. Translating it yields CASSKTGLQRRNTGELFF.

In this sample, this clone turned up once. The chain recombines TRBV28 with TRBJ1-2, with D perhaps matching TRBD1 (5 bases). Trimming cost V 6 bases and J 1 base, with 18 bases left between them. The CDR3 covers 16 residues. Per germline, CDR1 MDHEN and CDR2 SYDVKM. The CDR3 DNA reads as TGTGCCAGCAGCTACGGGGGACTGAGGGGTAACTATGGCTACACCTTC. This encodes CASSYGGLRGNYGYTF.

This clone was seen a handful of times. The genes are TRBV29-1 and TRBJ1-1; no clear D. CDR3 length: 14 residues. The V gene's germline CDR1 is SQVTM and CDR2 ANQGSEA. V was pared by 7 bases and J by 1 base, with 16 bases between. As DNA, the CDR3 is TGCAGCGCCACGTCCCGAACGGGGAACACTGAAGCTTTCTTT. Its translation is CSATSRTGNTEAFF.

The chain links TRBV30 to TRBJ1-1, with D perhaps TRBD1 (5 bases). There are 15 residues in the CDR3. V was trimmed by 4 bases and J by 1 base, leaving 16 bases between them. The germline CDR1 and CDR2 sequences are GTSNPN and SVGIG (reference sequence). CDR3 sequence: CAWTPMTAENTEAFF. CDR3 DNA sequence: TGTGCCTGGACGCCTATGACAGCCGAGAACACTGAAGCTTTCTTT.

The table lists this clone with a few counts. The rearrangement joins TRBV5-4 to TRBJ2-2, with D possibly matching TRBD2 (6 bases). Deletions cut 3 bases from V and 10 bases from J, with 19 bases between. Germline lookup yields CDR1 SGHNT and CDR2 YYREEE (reference sequence). The CDR3 has 15 residues. The CDR3 region is CASSSRDSQKEELFF. The CDR3 DNA follows: TGTGCCAGCAGCTCCAGGGACTCGCAGAAAGAGGAGCTGTTTTTT.

This chain uses TRBV6-5 with TRBJ1-1; D not certain. The CDR3 is 14 residues long. Germline V CDR1 and CDR2: MNHEY, SVGAGI. V was trimmed by 6 bases and J by 1 base, leaving 12 bases between them. This chain's CDR3 is CASRTSPENTEAFF. The CDR3 nucleotides are TGTGCCAGCAGAACTTCACCTGAGAACACTGAAGCTTTCTTT.

The rearrangement uses TRBV11-2 and TRBJ1-4; 9 bases line up with TRBD1. This CDR3 region has 18 residues. Per germline, CDR1 SGHAT and CDR2 FQNNGV. V lost 0 bases to trimming and J lost 4 bases; unmatched junction nucleotides: 9. The CDR3 sequence: CASSLDRTGVAFNEKLFF. CDR3 DNA: TGTGCCAGCAGCTTAGATCGGACAGGGGTAGCTTTTAATGAAAAACTGTTTTTT.

The chain links TRBV2 to TRBJ2-7, with a tentative D call TRBD2 (5 bases). This CDR3 comprises 14 residues. Trimming shortened V by 6 bases and J by 6 bases, and 18 bases separated the two germline ends. Germline CDR1 reads SNHLY; CDR2 reads FYNNEI. CDR3 sequence: CASSGWTASVEQYF. CDR3 DNA sequence: TGTGCCAGCAGCGGTTGGACTGCCTCCGTCGAGCAGTACTTC.

This chain uses TRBV6-5 with TRBJ1-1, with 11 bases identical to TRBD1. Germline assignment: CDR1 MNHEY and CDR2 SVGAGI. The CDR3 runs to 11 residues. V lost 5 bases to trimming and J lost 11 bases; unmatched junction nucleotides: 1. CDR3 region: CASSGDRGAFF. DNA of the CDR3: TGTGCCAGCAGTGGGGACAGGGGGGCTTTCTTT.

V and J are TRBV19 and TRBJ1-5; perhaps TRBD1 as D (5 bases). Trimming shortened V by 6 bases and J by 4 bases, and 19 bases separated the two germline ends. Germline CDR1 and CDR2: LNHDA and SQIVND (reference sequence). This CDR3 has 16 residues. Here the CDR3 reads CASSPKGRGGNQPQHF. CDR3 coding DNA: TGTGCCAGTAGCCCCAAGGGGAGGGGCGGTAATCAGCCCCAGCATTTT. The full variable domain, its missing parts supplied by reference TRBV19 and TRBJ1-5, is DGGITQSPKYLFRKEGQNVTLSCEQNLNHDAMYWYRQDPGQGLRLIYYSQIVNDFQKGDIAEGYSVSREKKESFPLTVTSAQKNPTAFYLCASSPKGRGGNQPQHFGDGTRLSIL.

The V and J genes are TRBV7-9 and TRBJ1-1, with 7 bases lining up with TRBD1. With V trimmed by 6 bases and J by 5 bases, 12 bases remained unmatched. The CDR3 contains 15 residues. Germline V gives CDR1 SEHNR, CDR2 FQNEAQ (reference sequence). The CDR3: CASRPRQGRETEAFF. The CDR3 nucleotides read TGTGCCAGCAGACCTAGACAGGGAAGGGAAACTGAAGCTTTCTTT.

This clone was seen at least ten times. This chain uses TRBV10-1 with TRBJ1-1; D is uncertain. With 0 bases removed from V and 6 bases from J, the gap between germline ends came to 11 bases. Germline V gene data show CDR1 as WNHNN and CDR2 as SYGVQD (reference sequence). CDR3 length equals 14 residues. The CDR3 DNA reads TGCGCCAGCAGTGAGTCAATATCCAGCGCTGAAGCTTTCTTT. Translation: CASSESISSAEAFF.

The rearrangement uses TRBV5-4 and TRBJ2-5; TRBD2 aligns across 7 bases. The J call may be faulty, since TRBJ2-7 better matches the DNA end. The CDR3 has 15 residues. From germline, CDR1 is SGHNT and CDR2 YYREEE (reference sequence). The CDR3 nucleotides are TGTGCCAGCAGCCGTCAGGTGGGGGGGAGCTACGAGCAGTACTTC. Translation gives CASSRQVGGSYEQYF.

The V and J genes are TRBV28 and TRBJ1-2; D unclear. The CDR3 runs to 15 residues. V lost 6 bases, J lost 2 bases, and 16 bases lay in between. The germline CDR1 and CDR2 sequences are MDHEN and SYDVKM. The CDR3 coding sequence is TGTGCCAGCAGCCCGTATGTGATGGAGAACTATGGCTACACCTTC. It encodes CASSPYVMENYGYTF.

This rearrangement joins TRBV10-3 to TRBJ1-2, with a weak D call TRBD1 (5 bases). Germline CDR1 is ENHRY and CDR2 is SYGVKD. The CDR3 is 13 amino acids. V lost 3 bases, J lost 8 bases, and 13 bases lay in between. The CDR3: CAISDSGARGYTF. The DNA of the CDR3 is TGTGCCATCAGTGATTCTGGGGCGAGGGGCTACACCTTC.

The chain carries TRBV12-2 and TRBJ2-1; TRBD2 is the table's D call, not checked against the DNA. TRBV12-2 represents a pseudogene. The CDR3 is made up of 15 amino acids. The CDR3 is CASRFPSRGYNEQFF. The DNA for the CDR3 is TGTGCAAGTCGCTTCCCCAGTCGGGGCTACAATGAGCAGTTCTTC.

The chain links TRBV7-3 to TRBJ2-1; D gene uncertain. Per germline, CDR1 SGHTA and CDR2 FQGTGA. The CDR3 sequence is 13 residues long. V was shortened by 2 bases and J by 8 bases, with 10 bases between the two germline ends. CDR3 loop: CASSLGRYDEQFF. The CDR3 nucleotides read TGTGCCAGCAGCTTAGGCAGGTACGATGAGCAGTTCTTC.

V gene TRBV5-4 combines with J gene TRBJ1-6; 9 positions agree with TRBD1. Trimming at V came to 3 bases and at J to 5 bases, leaving 0 bases not matched to a gene. CDR1 and CDR2 (germline): SGHNT, YYREEE (reference sequence). The CDR3 runs to 14 residues. CDR3 DNA: TGTGCCAGCAGCTGGGACAGGGATAATTCACCCCTCCACTTT. This sequence encodes CASSWDRDNSPLHF.

This sequence joins TRBV7-2 and TRBJ2-1, with TRBD2 matching over 7 bases. The CDR3 consists of 14 residues. With V trimmed by 1 base and J by 9 bases, 6 bases remained unmatched. CDR1 is SGHTA and CDR2 is FQGNSA in the germline V gene. The CDR3 loop reads CASSLVPGGSEQFF. CDR3 bases: TGTGCCAGCAGCTTAGTTCCCGGGGGGAGTGAGCAGTTCTTC.

The V and J genes are TRBV7-9 and TRBJ1-1; D possibly corresponds to TRBD1 (6 bases). V dropped 4 bases and J dropped 1 base, with 7 bases sitting between them. The CDR3 has 13 residues. The V gene's germline CDR1 is SEHNR and CDR2 FQNEAQ (reference sequence). The CDR3 nucleotides read TGTGCCAGCAGCTCACAGGGGAACACTGAAGCTTTCTTT. Protein sequence: CASSSQGNTEAFF. The variable domain in full, with the rest retrieved from reference TRBV7-9 and TRBJ1-1, is DTGVSQNPRHKITKRGQNVTFRCDPISEHNRLYWYRQTLGQGPEFLTYFQNEAQLEKSRLLSDRFSAERPKGSFSTLEIQRTEQGDSAMYLCASSSQGNTEAFFGQGTRLTVV.